The rows below give T cell receptor beta chains drawn from one sample of a study of blood T cell repertoires in COVID-19. Profiling relied on immunoSEQ multiplex PCR, and the TCRdb table lists in-frame clones only, not all of them. Among around 140,000 clones, roughly 85% were seen once, and the ten largest hold around 3%. Sequencing used PBMCs or T cells enriched from blood (not recorded which). Receptors originate from a woman between 50 and 59 years old who had recovered from COVID-19. CDR3s include the opening cysteine and the closing phenylalanine or tryptophan. A D gene is named only where the DNA matches it firmly. Size tells how often a clone was seen (once, few, many) or the class of an expanded clone, and some rows leave it out.

D gene,clone size,J gene,V gene,CDR3 DNA,CDR3 protein
TRBD1,once,TRBJ1-6,TRBV9,TGTGCCAGCAGCAGAGGACAGGGTAATTCACCCCTCCACTTT,CASSRGQGNSPLHF
-,-,TRBJ1-6,TRBV6-5,TGTGCCAGCAGTCAGGACGGGGAGAATTCACCCCTCCACTTT,CASSQDGENSPLHF
TRBD1,-,TRBJ1-2,TRBV28,TGTGCCAGCAGGAGGGGACAGGGCGGCTACACCTTC,CASRRGQGGYTF
-,-,TRBJ1-3,TRBV5-6,TGTGCCAGCAGCAAGGACACGAGAAACACCATATATTTT,CASSKDTRNTIYF
TRBD2,few,TRBJ2-7,TRBV27,TGTGCCAGCAGTTCCTACTCTAGCGGGGGGGCGGGCGAGCAGTACTTC,CASSSYSSGGAGEQYF
-,-,TRBJ2-7,TRBV19,TGTGCCAGTAGCAAGGGACAAAACTACGAGCAGTACTTC,CASSKGQNYEQYF
TRBD1,-,TRBJ2-1,TRBV5-1,TGCGCCAGCAGCTTGGTAAGGGACAGGGGTTATGAGCAGTTCTTC,CASSLVRDRGYEQFF
-,-,TRBJ2-1,TRBV11-3,TGTGCCAGCAGCTTAGATGGCACCCCCTTTAATGAGCAGTTCTTC,CASSLDGTPFNEQFF
-,-,TRBJ2-7,TRBV5-1,TGCGCCAGCAGCACCGGGACTCAACCATCCTACGAGCAGTACTTC,CASSTGTQPSYEQYF
TRBD2,few,TRBJ2-1,TRBV3-1/TRBV3-2,TGTGCCAGCAGCCAGCTTGGGGGGAGGGGCAATGAGCAGTTCTTC,CASSQLGGRGNEQFF
-,-,TRBJ1-3,TRBV19,TGTGCCAGTAGTAATCGCCTACGCGGAAACACCATATATTTT,CASSNRLRGNTIYF
-,-,TRBJ1-1,TRBV2,TGTGCCAGCAGTGAAGCGCGGCCCCGGAGCTCTGAAGCTTTCTTT,CASSEARPRSSEAFF
-,-,TRBJ2-2,TRBV19,TGTGCCAGTAGATCCTCGGACAGAATTAACACCGGGGAGCTGTTTTTT,CASRSSDRINTGELFF
-,-,TRBJ2-5,TRBV2,TGTGCCAGCAAGGGACGGGGGGCGGTAGAGACCCAGTACTTC,CASKGRGAVETQYF
TRBD1,few,TRBJ1-2,TRBV11-1,TGTGCCAGCAGGATAACAGGGGGCGGCGGCTACACCTTC,CASRITGGGGYTF
-,-,TRBJ2-1,TRBV6-2/TRBV6-3,TGTGCCAGCAGCCAAGGAGGGGTTAGATCCTACAATGAGCAGTTCTTC,CASSQGGVRSYNEQFF
TRBD1,-,TRBJ2-2,TRBV5-1,TGCGCCAGCAGCTCGCCGGGACAGGCAAACACCGGGGAGCTGTTTTTT,CASSSPGQANTGELFF
TRBD1,-,TRBJ2-7,TRBV5-1,TGCGCCAGCAGCTTGGCCGGGACAGCATACTACGAGCAGTACTTC,CASSLAGTAYYEQYF
-,-,TRBJ2-2,TRBV12-3/TRBV12-4,TGTGCCAGCAGTCTCGCGAACACCGGGGAGCTGTTTTTT,CASSLANTGELFF
TRBD2,-,TRBJ2-5,TRBV28,TGTGCCAGCAGTTTCGGAGCTAGCGGGAGGGGAGAGACCCAGTACTTC,CASSFGASGRGETQYF
TRBD1,-,TRBJ2-1,TRBV3-1/TRBV3-2,TGTGCCAGCAGCCCCCGGGACAGGGGACCGAATGAGCAGTTCTTC,CASSPRDRGPNEQFF
TRBD1,-,TRBJ1-5,TRBV4-1,TGCGCCAGCAGCCAAGAGGGACACAGTGGACAGGTCCAGCATTTT,CASSQEGHSGQVQHF
-,-,TRBJ2-5,TRBV7-9,TGTGCCAGCAGCTTAGTGGGGGGAAGCCTAGGAGAGACCCAGTACTTC,CASSLVGGSLGETQYF
-,-,TRBJ2-1,TRBV5-1,TGCGCCAGCAGCTTGGCATACACCGAAATCAATGAGCAGTTCTTC,CASSLAYTEINEQFF
-,-,TRBJ2-3,TRBV12-3/TRBV12-4,TGTGCCAGCAAACACAGGGCAGATACGCAGTATTTT,CASKHRADTQYF
TRBD2,-,TRBJ2-3,TRBV7-9,TGTGCCAGCAGAAAAGCGGAGGCGGGAGGGATCACAGATACGCAGTATTTT,CASRKAEAGGITDTQYF
-,-,TRBJ1-5,TRBV30,TGTGCCTGGAGTCTCTCTAGCAATCAGCCCCAGCATTTT,CAWSLSSNQPQHF
-,-,TRBJ2-4,TRBV27,TGTGCCAGCAGAGGGGGAAACATTCAGTACTTC,CASRGGNIQYF
-,-,TRBJ1-1,TRBV25-1,TGTGCCAGCAGTGAGCAGGTCAACACTGAAGCTTTCTTT,CASSEQVNTEAFF
TRBD1,-,TRBJ1-4,TRBV7-9,TGTGCCAGCAGCTTAAACAGGGGGCGTGAAAAACTGTTTTTT,CASSLNRGREKLFF
-,-,TRBJ1-4,TRBV18,TGTGCCAGCTCACGCGGACATCCCGCAACTAATGAAAAACTGTTTTTT,CASSRGHPATNEKLFF
TRBD1,once,TRBJ1-2,TRBV4-2,TGTGCCAGCAGCCAAGCTGCCAGGGACAGCGGCTACACCTTC,CASSQAARDSGYTF
TRBD2,-,TRBJ2-1,TRBV29-1,TGCAGCGTAGAACTAGCGGGAGAATTTTTTAGGTTCAATGAGCAGTTCTTC,CSVELAGEFFRFNEQFF
TRBD2,-,TRBJ2-7,TRBV9,TGTGCCAGCAGCGTGGTAGCGGGGGACTACGAGCAGTACTTC,CASSVVAGDYEQYF
-,-,TRBJ1-1,TRBV28,TGTGCCAGCAGTTTAACCACAGGGAGAGGGACTGAAGCTTTCTTT,CASSLTTGRGTEAFF
TRBD2,-,TRBJ2-7,TRBV19,TGTGCCAGTAGGCGAGGTACGGGAGGGCCCTACGAGCAGTACTTC,CASRRGTGGPYEQYF
-,-,TRBJ1-2,TRBV6-2/TRBV6-3,TGTGCCAGCAGTTATGGGGAGTCTTCTAACTATGGCTACACCTTC,CASSYGESSNYGYTF
TRBD1,-,TRBJ1-6,TRBV18,TGTGCCAGCTCACTTATCGGGACAGATAATTCACCCCTCCACTTT,CASSLIGTDNSPLHF
TRBD2,few,TRBJ2-1,TRBV9,TGTGCCAGCAGCGCGACTAGCGGGAGGGAGAGGCAGTTCTTC,CASSATSGRERQFF
-,once,TRBJ2-7,TRBV4-1,TGCGCCAGCAGCCAAGATGGGAGGTATGAGCAGTACTTC,CASSQDGRYEQYF
-,-,TRBJ2-3,TRBV3-1/TRBV3-2,TGTGCCAGCAGCCTCTCGCGGGGTAGCACAGATACGCAGTATTTT,CASSLSRGSTDTQYF
TRBD1,-,TRBJ1-2,TRBV11-2,TGTGCCAGCGAAGTAGGACAGGGGATCTATGGCTACACCTTC,CASEVGQGIYGYTF
-,-,TRBJ1-1,TRBV11-2,TGTGCCAGCAGCTTAAAGGGGGGGGCTGAAGCTTTCTTT,CASSLKGGAEAFF
TRBD1,-,TRBJ2-5,TRBV5-6,TGTGCCAGCAGCTTGAGACAGGGTGGGGAGACCCAGTACTTC,CASSLRQGGETQYF
TRBD1,-,TRBJ1-6,TRBV9,TGTGCCAGCAGCGTGGGGGACAGGACCCTGAATTCACCCCTCCACTTT,CASSVGDRTLNSPLHF
TRBD1,few,TRBJ1-2,TRBV20-1,TGCAGTGCAACAGGGGGGTCTGCCTACACCTTC,CSATGGSAYTF
-,few,TRBJ1-2,TRBV30,TGTGCCTGGAGTCAAGACAGCACTAACTATGGCTACACCTTC,CAWSQDSTNYGYTF
TRBD1,-,TRBJ2-1,TRBV3-1/TRBV3-2,TGTGCCAGCAGCCAAGAGATTGGACAGGGCGACACTGAGCAGTTCTTC,CASSQEIGQGDTEQFF
TRBD2,-,TRBJ2-5,TRBV3-1/TRBV3-2,TGTGCCAGCAGCCAAGCCCAAGCGGGAGTGGATGAGACCCAGTACTTC,CASSQAQAGVDETQYF
-,-,TRBJ2-1,TRBV6-6,TGTGCCAGCAGTTACTCGACGGGGGTGGGCTACAATGAGCAGTTCTTC,CASSYSTGVGYNEQFF
TRBD2,-,TRBJ2-7,TRBV29-1,TGCAGCGTTGGACTAGCGGGAGGATTTCGCGAGCAGTACTTC,CSVGLAGGFREQYF
-,-,TRBJ1-2,TRBV7-2,TGTGCCAGCAGCTCCTGGACAGCGGCCCTCTATGGCTACACCTTC,CASSSWTAALYGYTF
-,-,TRBJ2-1,TRBV18,TGTGCCAGCTCACCTATCGCGGGGACGTTTAATGAGCAGTTCTTC,CASSPIAGTFNEQFF
-,-,TRBJ2-2,TRBV4-2,TGTGCCAGCAGCCAAGAGACAGGGAACACCGGGGAGCTGTTTTTT,CASSQETGNTGELFF
-,-,TRBJ1-4,TRBV5-5,TGTGCCTGTTCTGACGGCCGCCCGAGGGATGAAAAACTGTTTTTT,CACSDGRPRDEKLFF